Listed here is a single T cell receptor (beta chain). Antigen specificity is unknown. This record comes from a study of T cells in pancreatic ductal adenocarcinoma. Findings of the study overall: Results skew toward the minority of patients with early-stage disease.

Selected pancreatic ductal adenocarcinoma patients had undergone surgery without neoadjuvant therapy. Some clones are missing from TCRdb's copy, which holds only in-frame ones; the method was immunoSEQ multiplex PCR. Of several thousand clones listed, 85% to 90% were seen once; the top ten hold approximately 3.1%. This CDR3 is built from 15 residues. The germline V and J ends were trimmed by 1 base and 0 bases, with 7 bases remaining between them. CDR1 LNHNV and CDR2 YYDKDF come from the germline V gene (reference sequence). The sequenced sample consisted of PBMCs. The gene calls are TRBV15 and TRBJ1-3; D is undetermined. The TCR sequence derives from a human donor with pancreatic ductal adenocarcinoma. The CDR3 DNA follows: TGTGCCACCAGCAGAGTTCGGGTCTCTGGAAACACCATATATTTT. Its translation is CATSRVRVSGNTIYF.